This T cell receptor beta chain is from a study of blood T cells in healthy people across ages. CDR3 length equals 15 residues. Trimming took 5 bases from V and 0 from J, leaving 13 bases between them. In germline, CDR1 is SGHTA, CDR2 FQGNSA. Overall study results and limits: Roughly linear age-related decline in beta diversity appeared, significant by age around 36. Without sorted subsets, naive and antigen-experienced compartments could not be conclusively compared.

Extraction of total RNA produced a minimum of 5.5 micrograms from each sample. Note on this clonotype: Its matching antigen is unknown.

Combining a sample-barcoded 5' primer with a J-beta primer mix, a second PCR ran for roughly 6 to 12 cycles. Every cDNA molecule carried a tag from a template-switch adaptor bearing 12 random nucleotides. A single record per CDR3 protein comes from TCRdb applying MiXCR to the 5' RACE reads. The repertoire has 1.2 million to 1.5 million distinct CDR3 sequences, roughly 40% of them found once; the top ten carry roughly 8.2%. The TCR sequence derives from a woman in her late teens or twenties in good health. Sequencing was done on a sample of blood. The chain is built from TRBV7-2 and TRBJ1-1; no clear D. The CDR3 region is CASSRRYLMNTEAFF. The CDR3 DNA is TGTGCCAGCAGCCGCCGTTACCTGATGAACACTGAAGCTTTCTTT.